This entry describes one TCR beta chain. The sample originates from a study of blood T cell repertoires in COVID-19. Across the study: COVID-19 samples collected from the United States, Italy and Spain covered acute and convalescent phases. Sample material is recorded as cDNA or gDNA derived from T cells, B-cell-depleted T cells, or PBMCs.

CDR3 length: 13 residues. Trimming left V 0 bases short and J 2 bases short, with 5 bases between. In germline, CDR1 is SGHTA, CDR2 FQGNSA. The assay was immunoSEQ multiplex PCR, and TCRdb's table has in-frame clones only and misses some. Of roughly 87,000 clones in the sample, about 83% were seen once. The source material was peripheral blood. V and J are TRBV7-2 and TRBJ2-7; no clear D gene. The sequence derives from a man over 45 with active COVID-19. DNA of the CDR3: TGTGCCAGCAGCTTAGCAGCTCCCTACGAGCAGTACTTC. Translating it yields CASSLAAPYEQYF.